These T cell receptor beta chains were read from a single sample in a study of shared clonotypes between healthy human individuals. Repertoires were generated with immunoSEQ multiplex PCR, while TCRdb's copy carries only in-frame clones and drops some. The sample carries a few million clones, around 95% recorded once. Source material: naive CD8+ T cells from PBMCs. These receptors originate from a man younger than 35 in good health. Some clones in this sample may be carry-over from other donors' samples. Each CDR3 is given with its conserved first and last residue. D genes are given only for firm matches. Where a row states a size, it is once, few, many or the class of an expanded clone; other rows omit it.

v_call: TRBV19
clone_size: NA
d_call: NA
j_call: TRBJ2-7
cdr3_nt: TGTGCCAGTAGCCCCCGCGTCGGTTCCCCCTATGAGCAGTACTTC
cdr3_aa: CASSPRVGSPYEQYF

v_call: TRBV29-1
clone_size: NA
d_call: NA
j_call: TRBJ1-2
cdr3_nt: TGCAGCGTTGATTCCCCTAACTATGGCTACACCTTC
cdr3_aa: CSVDSPNYGYTF

v_call: TRBV30
clone_size: NA
d_call: NA
j_call: TRBJ1-1
cdr3_nt: TGTGCCTGGAGTAGTAAGGGTAACACTGAAGCTTTCTTT
cdr3_aa: CAWSSKGNTEAFF

v_call: TRBV11-2
clone_size: NA
d_call: TRBD2
j_call: TRBJ2-3
cdr3_nt: TGTGCCAGCAGCCAGGGACTAGAAAATACGCAGTATTTT
cdr3_aa: CASSQGLENTQYF

v_call: TRBV6-5
clone_size: NA
d_call: NA
j_call: TRBJ2-7
cdr3_nt: TGTGCCAGCAGTTACTCTAGTGAGGGACAAAACGAGCAGTACTTC
cdr3_aa: CASSYSSEGQNEQYF

v_call: TRBV4-2
clone_size: NA
d_call: NA
j_call: TRBJ2-7
cdr3_nt: TGTGCCAGCAGCCAAGGCGGCGGCTCCTACGAGCAGTACTTC
cdr3_aa: CASSQGGGSYEQYF

v_call: TRBV5-1
clone_size: NA
d_call: NA
j_call: TRBJ2-7
cdr3_nt: TGCGCCAGCAGCTTTCGGGCAGTATCCTACGAGCAGTACTTC
cdr3_aa: CASSFRAVSYEQYF

v_call: TRBV29-1
clone_size: many
d_call: NA
j_call: TRBJ2-7
cdr3_nt: TGCAGCGTTGTGGCCAGGGACCAGGCCTACGAGCAGTACTTC
cdr3_aa: CSVVARDQAYEQYF

v_call: TRBV6-1
clone_size: NA
d_call: NA
j_call: TRBJ2-7
cdr3_nt: TGTGCCAGCAGGGCCCTCCGTCAGCAGTACTTC
cdr3_aa: CASRALRQQYF

v_call: TRBV4-1
clone_size: NA
d_call: NA
j_call: TRBJ2-3
cdr3_nt: TGCGCCAGCAGCCAAGACTTTCGGGGAACAGATACGCAGTATTTT
cdr3_aa: CASSQDFRGTDTQYF

v_call: TRBV11-2
clone_size: NA
d_call: TRBD2
j_call: TRBJ2-3
cdr3_nt: TGTGCCAGCAGGCCACTAGCGGCAATCACAGATACGCAGTATTTT
cdr3_aa: CASRPLAAITDTQYF

v_call: TRBV13
clone_size: NA
d_call: TRBD1
j_call: TRBJ1-4
cdr3_nt: TGTGCCAGCAGCTTAATTTCCGGGACAGCAAATGAAAAACTGTTTTTT
cdr3_aa: CASSLISGTANEKLFF

v_call: TRBV9
clone_size: NA
d_call: TRBD2
j_call: TRBJ2-1
cdr3_nt: TGTGCCAGCAGCGGGCGGGAGGCCCGGTCGCATGAGCAGTTCTTC
cdr3_aa: CASSGREARSHEQFF

v_call: TRBV7-9
clone_size: once
d_call: NA
j_call: TRBJ2-6
cdr3_nt: TGTGCCAGCAGCTTAGCCCCTGGGGCCAACGTCCTGACTTTC
cdr3_aa: CASSLAPGANVLTF

v_call: TRBV11-3
clone_size: NA
d_call: TRBD1
j_call: TRBJ2-2
cdr3_nt: TGTGCCAGCAGTACAGGGGGCAGACATACCGGGGAGCTGTTTTTT
cdr3_aa: CASSTGGRHTGELFF

v_call: TRBV9
clone_size: NA
d_call: NA
j_call: TRBJ1-5
cdr3_nt: TGTGCCAGCAGCGTAGGGGGGGGCAATCAGCCCCAGCATTTT
cdr3_aa: CASSVGGGNQPQHF

v_call: TRBV9
clone_size: NA
d_call: NA
j_call: TRBJ2-7
cdr3_nt: TGTGCCAGCAGCTCCTACTCGGGGGAAGGGCTCTACGAGCAGTACTTC
cdr3_aa: CASSSYSGEGLYEQYF

v_call: TRBV6-1
clone_size: NA
d_call: NA
j_call: TRBJ2-1
cdr3_nt: TGTGCCGAACTTAGCGGAACCTTCCCCAATGAGCAGTTCTTC
cdr3_aa: CAELSGTFPNEQFF

v_call: TRBV10-3
clone_size: NA
d_call: NA
j_call: TRBJ1-4
cdr3_nt: TGTGCCATCAGGGGGACCGCAAATGAAAAACTGTTTTTT
cdr3_aa: CAIRGTANEKLFF

v_call: TRBV7-6
clone_size: once
d_call: NA
j_call: TRBJ2-2
cdr3_nt: TGTGCCAGCAGCCCAGGGGTGGGAGGGCCCGCCGGGGAGCTGTTTTTT
cdr3_aa: CASSPGVGGPAGELFF

v_call: TRBV30
clone_size: NA
d_call: NA
j_call: TRBJ1-6
cdr3_nt: TGTGCCTGGCGGACAGTAGTACATAATTCACCCCTCCACTTT
cdr3_aa: CAWRTVVHNSPLHF

v_call: TRBV11-2
clone_size: NA
d_call: NA
j_call: TRBJ2-7
cdr3_nt: TGTGCCAGTTCAGGGGGGGCAGCCTACGAGCAGTACTTC
cdr3_aa: CASSGGAAYEQYF

v_call: TRBV6-6
clone_size: NA
d_call: NA
j_call: TRBJ2-2
cdr3_nt: TGTGCCAGCAGTTCGCGAGCACCGCACGGGGAGCTGTTTTTT
cdr3_aa: CASSSRAPHGELFF

v_call: TRBV4-1
clone_size: NA
d_call: NA
j_call: TRBJ2-7
cdr3_nt: TGCGCCAGCAGCCAAGAAAGAGGGAGCTCCTACGAGCAGTACTTC
cdr3_aa: CASSQERGSSYEQYF

v_call: TRBV9
clone_size: NA
d_call: TRBD1
j_call: TRBJ2-7
cdr3_nt: TGTGCCAGCAGCGAAGGACCGGGACAGACCCCCTACGAGCAGTACTTC
cdr3_aa: CASSEGPGQTPYEQYF

v_call: TRBV30
clone_size: NA
d_call: NA
j_call: TRBJ1-1
cdr3_nt: TGTGCCTGGAGTTCCATGAACACTGAAGCTTTCTTT
cdr3_aa: CAWSSMNTEAFF

v_call: TRBV7-9
clone_size: NA
d_call: NA
j_call: TRBJ2-1
cdr3_nt: TGTGCCAGCAGCTTAACACCCAACAATGAGCAGTTCTTC
cdr3_aa: CASSLTPNNEQFF

v_call: TRBV27
clone_size: NA
d_call: NA
j_call: TRBJ2-5
cdr3_nt: TGTGCCAGCAGTTTAATCTTTGGCCAAGAGACCCAGTACTTC
cdr3_aa: CASSLIFGQETQYF

v_call: TRBV19
clone_size: NA
d_call: TRBD1
j_call: TRBJ1-1
cdr3_nt: TGTGCCAGTAGTGTACAGGGGACTCCTGAAGCTTTCTTT
cdr3_aa: CASSVQGTPEAFF

v_call: TRBV4-1
clone_size: NA
d_call: NA
j_call: TRBJ2-7
cdr3_nt: TGCGCCAGCGGAAGAGGATACGAGCAGTACTTC
cdr3_aa: CASGRGYEQYF

v_call: TRBV29-1
clone_size: NA
d_call: NA
j_call: TRBJ1-2
cdr3_nt: TGCAGCGTGAGAGGGGAATCTAACTATGGCTACACCTTC
cdr3_aa: CSVRGESNYGYTF

v_call: TRBV4-3
clone_size: NA
d_call: NA
j_call: TRBJ2-2
cdr3_nt: TGCGCCAGCAGCCAAGACAGGGCGAACACCGGGGAGCTGTTTTTT
cdr3_aa: CASSQDRANTGELFF

v_call: TRBV29-1
clone_size: NA
d_call: TRBD2
j_call: TRBJ2-7
cdr3_nt: TGCAGTGCGGGGGGTGAGCGGGCCAAGTCGTACGAGCAGTACTTC
cdr3_aa: CSAGGERAKSYEQYF

v_call: TRBV9
clone_size: NA
d_call: NA
j_call: TRBJ2-7
cdr3_nt: TGTGCCAGCAGCGCCGCTACCCACTCACAATACGAGCAGTACTTC
cdr3_aa: CASSAATHSQYEQYF

v_call: TRBV7-9
clone_size: NA
d_call: NA
j_call: TRBJ2-7
cdr3_nt: TGTGCCAGCAGCTTATTATCATCGGGGGGCGGCGTGGTGCCCTACGAGCAGTACTTC
cdr3_aa: CASSLLSSGGGVVPYEQYF

v_call: TRBV7-9
clone_size: NA
d_call: NA
j_call: TRBJ1-2
cdr3_nt: TGTGCCAGCAGCCCCAACAGGGTGGATGGCTACACCTTC
cdr3_aa: CASSPNRVDGYTF

v_call: TRBV5-5
clone_size: NA
d_call: NA
j_call: TRBJ1-2
cdr3_nt: TGTGCCAGCAGCCTGGACGAGTTTCCCAGGGGCTACACCTTC
cdr3_aa: CASSLDEFPRGYTF

v_call: TRBV5-6
clone_size: NA
d_call: TRBD2
j_call: TRBJ2-5
cdr3_nt: TGTGCCAGCAGCTCTCCTAGCGGGAGTATCGAGACCCAGTACTTC
cdr3_aa: CASSSPSGSIETQYF

v_call: TRBV19
clone_size: NA
d_call: TRBD1
j_call: TRBJ2-2
cdr3_nt: TGTGCCAGTGGAGGCCCCAGGGGGACCGGGGAGCTGTTTTTT
cdr3_aa: CASGGPRGTGELFF

v_call: TRBV6-5
clone_size: NA
d_call: NA
j_call: TRBJ2-7
cdr3_nt: TGTGCCAGCAGAGACAGCTCCTACGAGCAGTACTTC
cdr3_aa: CASRDSSYEQYF

v_call: TRBV19
clone_size: NA
d_call: NA
j_call: TRBJ2-3
cdr3_nt: TGTGCCAGTAGTAGTTACCACAGGTCCCTCTCCCCCACAGATACGCAGTATTTT
cdr3_aa: CASSSYHRSLSPTDTQYF

v_call: TRBV6-5
clone_size: NA
d_call: NA
j_call: TRBJ2-5
cdr3_nt: TGTGCCAGCAGTTACCAAATGCAAGAGACCCAGTACTTC
cdr3_aa: CASSYQMQETQYF

v_call: TRBV5-6
clone_size: NA
d_call: NA
j_call: TRBJ2-2
cdr3_nt: TGTGCCAGCAGGGGACGGGGCGACACCGGGGAGCTGTTTTTT
cdr3_aa: CASRGRGDTGELFF

v_call: TRBV28
clone_size: NA
d_call: NA
j_call: TRBJ2-5
cdr3_nt: TGTGCCAGCAGCACACCTTTTGACAGGTTCCAAGAGACCCAGTACTTC
cdr3_aa: CASSTPFDRFQETQYF

v_call: TRBV27
clone_size: NA
d_call: NA
j_call: TRBJ1-4
cdr3_nt: TGTGCCAGCAGTTCCCGGGGGGCAGAAAAACTGTTTTTT
cdr3_aa: CASSSRGAEKLFF

v_call: TRBV19
clone_size: few
d_call: NA
j_call: TRBJ1-5
cdr3_nt: TGTGCCAGTAGTATTGGCCTGACTACAGGGAATAATCAGCCCCAGCATTTT
cdr3_aa: CASSIGLTTGNNQPQHF

v_call: TRBV27
clone_size: NA
d_call: NA
j_call: TRBJ2-3
cdr3_nt: TGTGCCAGCAGTTTATACCTGACAGGCACAGATACGCAGTATTTT
cdr3_aa: CASSLYLTGTDTQYF

v_call: TRBV5-8
clone_size: NA
d_call: NA
j_call: TRBJ2-1
cdr3_nt: TGTGCCAGCAGCCCGGTAGGGAGCTCCTACAATGAGCAGTTCTTC
cdr3_aa: CASSPVGSSYNEQFF

v_call: TRBV29-1
clone_size: NA
d_call: NA
j_call: TRBJ1-1
cdr3_nt: TGCAGCGTTGAAGCTGGCCCATTCTTT
cdr3_aa: CSVEAGPFF

v_call: TRBV28
clone_size: NA
d_call: TRBD1
j_call: TRBJ2-7
cdr3_nt: TGTGCCAGCAGGGGGGGGACAGGGAGGTTTTTGTCCTACGAGCAGTACTTC
cdr3_aa: CASRGGTGRFLSYEQYF

v_call: TRBV19
clone_size: NA
d_call: NA
j_call: TRBJ1-1
cdr3_nt: TGTGCCAGTAGTATAGCCGGGTACACTGAAGCTTTCTTT
cdr3_aa: CASSIAGYTEAFF